This is a list of T cell receptor beta chains from one sample in a study of blood T cell repertoires in COVID-19. Clones were sequenced by immunoSEQ multiplex PCR, and TCRdb holds only the in-frame ones, with some missing. This sample carries approximately 210,000 clones, roughly 91% of them seen once, and the ten largest clones take approximately 4%. Input material: peripheral blood. Receptors were obtained from a human donor in a cohort sampled during active COVID-19. Both conserved end residues are part of each CDR3. D genes are given only for firm matches. Size is stated for part of the rows, as once, few or many counts, or as a class when the clone is expanded.

abundance: -; d_gene: TRBD1; j_gene: TRBJ1-1; v_gene: TRBV13; CDR3nt: TGTGCCAGCAGCACGCAAGGACAGGTAAATCTTGAAGCTTTCTTT; CDR3aa: CASSTQGQVNLEAFF
abundance: -; d_gene: -; j_gene: TRBJ1-4; v_gene: TRBV7-9; CDR3nt: TGTGCCAGCAGCCCAGGACTTGGACTTCGAGGTGAAAAACTGTTTTTT; CDR3aa: CASSPGLGLRGEKLFF
abundance: -; d_gene: -; j_gene: TRBJ2-1; v_gene: TRBV6-2/TRBV6-3; CDR3nt: TGTGCCAGCAGTTACGACCCCTGGCGGGGCCAGGAGGGCGCCAATGAGCAGTTCTTC; CDR3aa: CASSYDPWRGQEGANEQFF
abundance: -; d_gene: -; j_gene: TRBJ1-1; v_gene: TRBV9; CDR3nt: TGTGCCAGCAGCGTAGGCGGGATGGACACTGAAGCTTTCTTT; CDR3aa: CASSVGGMDTEAFF
abundance: -; d_gene: TRBD1; j_gene: TRBJ1-6; v_gene: TRBV23-1; CDR3nt: TGCGCCAGCAGTCAAAGGGGGCTGGACAGGACCTATAATTCACCCCTCCACTTT; CDR3aa: CASSQRGLDRTYNSPLHF
abundance: -; d_gene: -; j_gene: TRBJ2-7; v_gene: TRBV4-3; CDR3nt: TGCGCCAGCAGCCAAGAACGAGGTCCTCGGAACGAGCAGTACTTC; CDR3aa: CASSQERGPRNEQYF
abundance: -; d_gene: -; j_gene: TRBJ1-4; v_gene: TRBV6-5; CDR3nt: TGTGCCAGCAGTTACTCGGGCACAAGGAATGAAAAACTGTTTTTT; CDR3aa: CASSYSGTRNEKLFF
abundance: -; d_gene: TRBD1; j_gene: TRBJ1-2; v_gene: TRBV4-2; CDR3nt: TGTGCCAGCAGCCAAGGGCCCGACAGGGGGCGCGACTATGGCTACACCTTC; CDR3aa: CASSQGPDRGRDYGYTF
abundance: -; d_gene: TRBD1; j_gene: TRBJ2-2; v_gene: TRBV6-2/TRBV6-3; CDR3nt: TGTGCCAGCAGTCAACAGGGGCCGAACACCGGGGAGCTGTTTTTT; CDR3aa: CASSQQGPNTGELFF
abundance: -; d_gene: -; j_gene: TRBJ2-7; v_gene: TRBV11-3; CDR3nt: TGTGCCAGCAGCTTAGGCTATCCTACGTGGGAGCAGTACTTC; CDR3aa: CASSLGYPTWEQYF
abundance: -; d_gene: -; j_gene: TRBJ1-6; v_gene: TRBV2; CDR3nt: TGTGCCAGCAGTGGAGTACAGAGTAATTCACCCCTCCACTTT; CDR3aa: CASSGVQSNSPLHF
abundance: -; d_gene: -; j_gene: TRBJ1-1; v_gene: TRBV5-1; CDR3nt: TGCGCCAGCAGCTTGGCCCCTGACAGGTCGAACACTGAAGCTTTCTTT; CDR3aa: CASSLAPDRSNTEAFF
abundance: -; d_gene: -; j_gene: TRBJ2-1; v_gene: TRBV7-2; CDR3nt: TGTGCCAGCAGCTTAAACGGGTTCAATGAGCAGTTCTTC; CDR3aa: CASSLNGFNEQFF
abundance: -; d_gene: TRBD1; j_gene: TRBJ1-2; v_gene: TRBV6-2/TRBV6-3; CDR3nt: TGTGCCAGCAGTGGGACAGGGGGCGGCTATGGCTACACCTTC; CDR3aa: CASSGTGGGYGYTF
abundance: -; d_gene: -; j_gene: TRBJ2-1; v_gene: TRBV29-1; CDR3nt: TGCAGCGTTTACCCCCTTCGAGCTGTCCGTGAGCAGTTCTTC; CDR3aa: CSVYPLRAVREQFF
abundance: -; d_gene: -; j_gene: TRBJ2-3; v_gene: TRBV5-1; CDR3nt: TGCGCCAGCAGCCGTACAACAGATACGCAGTATTTT; CDR3aa: CASSRTTDTQYF
abundance: -; d_gene: TRBD1; j_gene: TRBJ1-5; v_gene: TRBV19; CDR3nt: TGTGCCACCCAACCCAATCTGGACAGGGAAATTCTTCAGCCCCAGCATTTT; CDR3aa: CATQPNLDREILQPQHF
abundance: -; d_gene: -; j_gene: TRBJ2-2; v_gene: TRBV18; CDR3nt: TGTGCCAGCTCACCCAGGAACACCGGGGAGCTGTTTTTT; CDR3aa: CASSPRNTGELFF
abundance: -; d_gene: -; j_gene: TRBJ2-7; v_gene: TRBV5-1; CDR3nt: TGCGCCAGCAGCTTAGCCCCACAGGGAATCGACGAGCAGTACTTC; CDR3aa: CASSLAPQGIDEQYF
abundance: -; d_gene: -; j_gene: TRBJ2-7; v_gene: TRBV4-1; CDR3nt: TGCGCCAGCAGCCAGCCGGACATGACCTACGAGCAGTACTTC; CDR3aa: CASSQPDMTYEQYF
abundance: -; d_gene: -; j_gene: TRBJ1-1; v_gene: TRBV19; CDR3nt: TGTGCCAGTAGTATGGCCCCGGGACATCGACAGTTT; CDR3aa: CASSMAPGHRQF
abundance: -; d_gene: TRBD1; j_gene: TRBJ1-2; v_gene: TRBV7-2; CDR3nt: TGTGCCAGCAGCATAAGGACAGGCTCGGGCTATGGCTACACCTTC; CDR3aa: CASSIRTGSGYGYTF
abundance: -; d_gene: -; j_gene: TRBJ2-7; v_gene: TRBV7-2; CDR3nt: TGTGCCAGCAGCTCCACGACGGGCTACGAGCAGTACTTC; CDR3aa: CASSSTTGYEQYF
abundance: -; d_gene: TRBD2; j_gene: TRBJ2-1; v_gene: TRBV18; CDR3nt: TGTGCCAGCTCACCTCTAGCGGGAGAGTCATGGGAGCAGTTCTTC; CDR3aa: CASSPLAGESWEQFF
abundance: -; d_gene: -; j_gene: TRBJ1-1; v_gene: TRBV7-2; CDR3nt: TGTGCCAGCAGCTTAGACGGGAGCACTGAAGCTTTCTTT; CDR3aa: CASSLDGSTEAFF
abundance: -; d_gene: -; j_gene: TRBJ2-5; v_gene: TRBV27; CDR3nt: TGTGCCAGCAGTCGGCAGGGGGGAGAGACCCAGTACTTC; CDR3aa: CASSRQGGETQYF
abundance: -; d_gene: TRBD2; j_gene: TRBJ2-3; v_gene: TRBV6-2/TRBV6-3; CDR3nt: TGTGCCAGCAGCCGCGCTAGCGGGGGCTTGGATACGCAGTATTTT; CDR3aa: CASSRASGGLDTQYF
abundance: -; d_gene: TRBD1; j_gene: TRBJ1-2; v_gene: TRBV19; CDR3nt: TGTGCCAGTAGTATAGATACAGGGGGCGTCAATGGCTACACCTTC; CDR3aa: CASSIDTGGVNGYTF
abundance: -; d_gene: -; j_gene: TRBJ1-2; v_gene: TRBV6-2/TRBV6-3; CDR3nt: TGTGCCAGCAGCCTTGACCCCCCGGGAGCCCCCCGGATCTATGGCTACACCTTC; CDR3aa: CASSLDPPGAPRIYGYTF
abundance: -; d_gene: -; j_gene: TRBJ2-7; v_gene: TRBV10-3; CDR3nt: TGTGCCATCAGTGCTAAGGACAGCAATACCCTCTACGAGCAGTACTTC; CDR3aa: CAISAKDSNTLYEQYF
abundance: -; d_gene: TRBD1; j_gene: TRBJ2-4; v_gene: TRBV5-6; CDR3nt: TGTGCCAGCAGCCGGGCAGGGGGCATTCATGGAAACATTCAGTACTTC; CDR3aa: CASSRAGGIHGNIQYF
abundance: -; d_gene: TRBD1; j_gene: TRBJ1-2; v_gene: TRBV30; CDR3nt: TGTGCCTGGAGTGTCCCGGGACAGGGATCCTATGGCTACACCTTC; CDR3aa: CAWSVPGQGSYGYTF
abundance: -; d_gene: TRBD1; j_gene: TRBJ1-1; v_gene: TRBV4-3; CDR3nt: TGCGCCAGCAGCCATATATCGGACAGGCGGCAAGCTTTCTTT; CDR3aa: CASSHISDRRQAFF
abundance: once; d_gene: TRBD1; j_gene: TRBJ2-7; v_gene: TRBV28; CDR3nt: TGTGCCAGCAGCCCCTCGACAGGGGGCCTCTACGAGCAGTACTTC; CDR3aa: CASSPSTGGLYEQYF
abundance: -; d_gene: -; j_gene: TRBJ2-2; v_gene: TRBV9; CDR3nt: TGTGCCAGCAGCGGGGGGCTCGCGAACACCGGGGAGCTGTTTTTT; CDR3aa: CASSGGLANTGELFF
abundance: -; d_gene: TRBD1; j_gene: TRBJ2-4; v_gene: TRBV10-3; CDR3nt: TGTGCCATCAGTGAGTCGATCTCGACAGGGATAGTCAAAAACATTCAGTACTTC; CDR3aa: CAISESISTGIVKNIQYF
abundance: once; d_gene: TRBD2; j_gene: TRBJ2-1; v_gene: TRBV9; CDR3nt: TGTGCCAGCAGCGGACTTAGCGGGAGGCAGACCAATGAGCAGTTCTTC; CDR3aa: CASSGLSGRQTNEQFF
abundance: -; d_gene: -; j_gene: TRBJ2-6; v_gene: TRBV2; CDR3nt: TGTGCCAGCAGTCCCGCCGGGGATGGGGCCAACGTCCTGACTTTC; CDR3aa: CASSPAGDGANVLTF
abundance: -; d_gene: -; j_gene: TRBJ2-5; v_gene: TRBV5-4; CDR3nt: TGTGCCAGCAGCTTAGGGCTTCTACCGAAGTCGGGGAAGACCCAGTACTTC; CDR3aa: CASSLGLLPKSGKTQYF
abundance: -; d_gene: TRBD1; j_gene: TRBJ1-4; v_gene: TRBV9; CDR3nt: TGTGCCAGCAGCGCCCGGACAGGGGCTACTAATGAAAAACTGTTTTTT; CDR3aa: CASSARTGATNEKLFF
abundance: -; d_gene: TRBD2; j_gene: TRBJ2-1; v_gene: TRBV29-1; CDR3nt: TGCAGCGTCAAACCCGGGACTAGCGGGACCAATGAGCAGTTCTTC; CDR3aa: CSVKPGTSGTNEQFF
abundance: -; d_gene: -; j_gene: TRBJ1-5; v_gene: TRBV28; CDR3nt: TGTGCCAGCAGTTTGGGAGGGGTCGGTAGCAATCAGCCCCAGCATTTT; CDR3aa: CASSLGGVGSNQPQHF
abundance: once; d_gene: TRBD2; j_gene: TRBJ2-5; v_gene: TRBV3-1/TRBV3-2; CDR3nt: TGTGCCAGCAGCCAAGGGACTAGTGTTAAGACCCAGTACTTC; CDR3aa: CASSQGTSVKTQYF
abundance: -; d_gene: -; j_gene: TRBJ2-5; v_gene: TRBV2; CDR3nt: TGTGCCAGCATTTCCCCACGGGGTAAAGCTGGGACCCAGTACTTC; CDR3aa: CASISPRGKAGTQYF
abundance: -; d_gene: -; j_gene: TRBJ2-7; v_gene: TRBV7-9; CDR3nt: TGTGCCAGCAGCTTACACATCTGGGAGCAGTACTTC; CDR3aa: CASSLHIWEQYF
abundance: -; d_gene: -; j_gene: TRBJ2-5; v_gene: TRBV5-1; CDR3nt: TGCGCCAGCAGCTTTCGGGGGCAAGAGACCCAGTACTTC; CDR3aa: CASSFRGQETQYF
abundance: -; d_gene: TRBD1; j_gene: TRBJ1-2; v_gene: TRBV3-1/TRBV3-2; CDR3nt: TGTGCCAGCAGCCAGGGGGGACAGGGGAGCTATGGCTACACCTTC; CDR3aa: CASSQGGQGSYGYTF
abundance: -; d_gene: -; j_gene: TRBJ2-2; v_gene: TRBV29-1; CDR3nt: TGCAGCGTTGATTTCTCAGGCTCGGCCGGGGAGCTGTTTTTT; CDR3aa: CSVDFSGSAGELFF
abundance: few; d_gene: -; j_gene: TRBJ2-7; v_gene: TRBV7-2; CDR3nt: TGTGCCAGCAGCTTCGACAGGCTCTACGAGCAGTACTTC; CDR3aa: CASSFDRLYEQYF
abundance: -; d_gene: -; j_gene: TRBJ2-1; v_gene: TRBV11-1; CDR3nt: TGTGCCAGCAGCTCCCCTTTTGATGAGCAGTTCTTC; CDR3aa: CASSSPFDEQFF
abundance: -; d_gene: -; j_gene: TRBJ1-6; v_gene: TRBV15; CDR3nt: TGTGCCACCAGCAACCACGGGGGGGCTAGCTCCTATAATTCACCCCTCCACTTT; CDR3aa: CATSNHGGASSYNSPLHF
abundance: -; d_gene: -; j_gene: TRBJ2-7; v_gene: TRBV5-6; CDR3nt: TGTGCCAGCAGCTACCAGCAGAGGCCCTACGAGCAGTACTTC; CDR3aa: CASSYQQRPYEQYF
abundance: -; d_gene: -; j_gene: TRBJ2-1; v_gene: TRBV21-1; CDR3nt: TGTGCCAGCGGCAGGGGGGTCTACTCCTACAATGAGCAGTTCTTC; CDR3aa: CASGRGVYSYNEQFF